The 11 T cell receptor beta chains presented below share a single source sample, sequenced in a study of T-cell memory formation after mild COVID-19. Via MiXCR, TCRdb re-called the 5' RACE reads, giving one row per CDR3 protein. Here the sample spans some 350,000 distinct CDR3 sequences, about 16% being singletons. Sequencing input: PBMCs or a T cell subset sorted from them (not recorded which). These TCRs come from a man younger than 35 who had mild COVID-19 (a few samples of this study predate the infection). Cell type and time point are not known.

This clonotype was seen a few times. V and J are TRBV6-5 and TRBJ2-3, with D perhaps TRBD1 (5 bases). Germline CDR1 and CDR2: MNHEY and SVGAGI. This CDR3 region has 14 residues. V was pared by 5 bases and J by 1 base, with 10 bases between. CDR3 coding DNA: TGTGCCAGCAGTGGGTGGGGCGGCACAGATACGCAGTATTTT. Its protein is CASSGWGGTDTQYF.

The CDR3 protein is CASSGPRDSRSGELFF. CDR3 nucleotide sequence: TGCGCCAGCAGCGGCCCCCGGGACAGTCGGTCCGGGGAGCTGTTTTTT. This chain connects TRBV5-1 to TRBJ2-2, with 7 positions matching TRBD1. The CDR3 runs 16 residues. From germline, CDR1 is SGHRS and CDR2 YFSETQ. Trimming cost V 4 bases and J 6 bases; bases outside gene matches: 12.

This clonotype was picked up a small number of times. The chain couples TRBV6-6 to TRBJ2-2; D gene uncertain. Trimming removed 2 bases at V and 6 bases at J, with 4 bases between. The CDR3 is 12 residues long. Germline V gene sequence: CDR1 MNHNY, CDR2 SVGAGI (reference sequence). For the CDR3, the DNA is TGTGCCAGCAGTTACAGGGCCGGGGAGCTGTTTTTT. Translating it yields CASSYRAGELFF.

There are many counts of this clonotype. The chain recombines TRBV24-1 with TRBJ2-7; perhaps D is TRBD1 or TRBD2 (5 bases each). V dropped 5 bases and J dropped 3 bases, with 16 bases sitting between them. The length of the CDR3 is 15 residues. The germline V gene encodes CDR1 KGHDR and CDR2 SFDVKD. The CDR3 DNA reads TGTGCCACCAGTGTCGAGGGACGGAACCTCTACGAGCAGTACGTC. As protein: CATSVEGRNLYEQYV.

The V gene is TRBV4-3, the J gene TRBJ1-2; no clear D gene. Per the germline V gene, CDR1 is LGHNA and CDR2 is YSLEER. V shed 0 bases and J shed 6 bases, with 14 bases lying between them. The CDR3 is 15 amino acids. This chain's CDR3 is CASSQEFRVADGYTF. CDR3 sequence (DNA): TGCGCCAGCAGCCAAGAATTTCGGGTCGCGGATGGCTACACCTTC.

The chain is built from TRBV20-1 and TRBJ2-5; D call uncertain. The CDR3 consists of 13 residues. Trimming shortened V by 3 bases and J by 1 base, and 9 bases separated the two germline ends. Germline CDR1 is DFQATT and CDR2 is SNEGSKA (reference sequence). CDR3: CSASWTVQETQYF. Written as DNA, the CDR3 is TGCAGTGCTAGTTGGACGGTCCAAGAGACCCAGTACTTC.

CDR3 sequence (DNA): TGTGCCAGCAGCCAACGGGGGGCCCAAGAGACCCAGTACTTC. Residues: CASSQRGAQETQYF. The rearrangement links TRBV4-2 to TRBJ2-5, with D possibly TRBD2 on 7 matching bases. Germline V lookup: CDR1 LGHNA, CDR2 YNFKEQ. Trimming left V 2 bases short and J 1 base short, with 8 bases between. The CDR3 loop spans 14 amino acids.

This clonotype has just a few counts. V usage is TRBV20-1 and J usage is TRBJ1-5; possible D gene TRBD1, 5 bases. Trimming took 3 bases from V and 7 from J, leaving 10 bases between them. This CDR3 has 12 amino acids. CDR1 is DFQATT, CDR2 SNEGSKA, per germline (reference sequence). The CDR3 spells CSASGGLQPQHF. CDR3 sequence (DNA): TGCAGTGCTAGTGGGGGACTACAGCCCCAGCATTTT.

The CDR3: CASSVIWDTDEGYTF. In DNA form, the CDR3 reads TGCGCCAGCAGCGTTATATGGGACACCGATGAGGGCTACACCTTC. V and J are TRBV5-1 and TRBJ1-2, with D tentatively TRBD1 (6 bases). V lost 4 bases and J lost 8, with 21 bases in between. The CDR3 runs to 15 residues. Germline CDR1 is SGHRS and CDR2 is YFSETQ.

The chain employs TRBV3-1 and TRBJ1-2; D is undetermined. The CDR3 sequence is 13 residues long. The ends were cut back, 3 bases at V and 5 bases at J, with 10 bases in the middle. Germline CDR1 reads LGHDT; CDR2 reads YNNKEL (reference sequence). CDR3 residues: CASSHVVGYGYTF. CDR3 bases: TGTGCCAGCAGCCACGTGGTCGGGTATGGCTACACCTTC.

The chain employs TRBV21-1 and TRBJ2-7; no DNA check was done on the table's D call, TRBD2. TRBV21-1 is assigned pseudogene status. The CDR3 consists of 13 residues. This chain's CDR3 is CASSKGRVYEQYV. The CDR3 DNA reads as TGTGCCAGCAGCAAAGGGAGGGTCTACGAGCAGTACGTC.